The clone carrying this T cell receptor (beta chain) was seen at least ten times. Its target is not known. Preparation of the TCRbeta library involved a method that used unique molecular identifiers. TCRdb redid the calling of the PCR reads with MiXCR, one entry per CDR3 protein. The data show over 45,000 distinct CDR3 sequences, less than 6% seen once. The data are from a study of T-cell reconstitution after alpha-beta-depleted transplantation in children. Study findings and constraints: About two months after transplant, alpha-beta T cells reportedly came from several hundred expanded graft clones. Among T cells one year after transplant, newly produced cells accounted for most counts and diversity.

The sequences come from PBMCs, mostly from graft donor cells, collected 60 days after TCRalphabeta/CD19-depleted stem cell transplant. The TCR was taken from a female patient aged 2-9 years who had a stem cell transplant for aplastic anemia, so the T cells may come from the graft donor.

CDR3: CASSKNDRNTGELFF. CDR3 coding DNA: TGTGCCAGCAGCAAGAATGACAGGAACACCGGGGAGCTGTTTTTT. The rearrangement uses TRBV12-3 or TRBV12-4 and TRBJ2-2; TRBD1 is a possible D gene (5 bases). V lost 6 bases, J lost 1 base, and 12 bases lay in between. This CDR3 has 15 residues.